Listed below are T cell receptor beta chains from one sample, sequenced in a study of T cells in tumors after PD-1 blockade. TCRdb keeps only in-frame clones here, not all; method: immunoSEQ multiplex PCR. The repertoire holds about 59,000 clones, with about four fifths as singletons. Sequenced here: PBMCs, sampled before anti-PD-1 treatment. Source of these receptors: a human donor with basal cell carcinoma. Each CDR3 is given with its conserved first and last residue. D genes are given only for firm matches. Rows give clone size only sometimes, using once, few, many, or a class for an expanded clone.

V gene	D gene	clone size	J gene	CDR3 DNA	CDR3 protein
TRBV18	TRBD2	-	TRBJ2-3	TGTGCCAGCTCACCAAGGCGGGGGGGCCTCGGCACAGATACGCAGTATTTT	CASSPRRGGLGTDTQYF
TRBV18	-	-	TRBJ1-5	TGTGCCAGCTCACAGCTCGCTGGGAGCAATCAGCCCCAGCATTTT	CASSQLAGSNQPQHF
TRBV5-4	-	once	TRBJ2-3	TGTGCCAGCAGGCAGGGGCGTAGCACAGATACGCAGTATTTT	CASRQGRSTDTQYF
TRBV27	-	once	TRBJ1-1	TGTGCCAGCAGGGGCCTCACGAACACTGAAGCTTTCTTT	CASRGLTNTEAFF
TRBV12-5	-	many	TRBJ2-2	TGTGCTAGTGGTTCTGGGGCCGGGGAGCTGTTTTTT	CASGSGAGELFF
TRBV3-1/TRBV3-2	-	-	TRBJ2-3	TGTGCCAGCAGCCAATACAATACGCAGTATTTT	CASSQYNTQYF
TRBV14	-	-	TRBJ1-2	TGTGCCAGCAGCCAAGCCCACACAGGAGGCTACACCTTC	CASSQAHTGGYTF
TRBV29-1	-	-	TRBJ1-3	TGCAGCGTTGAACCCAGGGGCGCTGAAAACACCATATATTTT	CSVEPRGAENTIYF
TRBV7-6	-	-	TRBJ2-1	TGTGCCAGCAGCTTAGTTGGCCGAGGGGTTGGCAATGAGCAGTTCTTC	CASSLVGRGVGNEQFF
TRBV6-5	-	-	TRBJ2-7	TGTGCCAGCAGTAACCCCCCGGCGGGGTCCTACGAGCAGTACTTC	CASSNPPAGSYEQYF
TRBV12-3/TRBV12-4	-	-	TRBJ1-2	TGTGCCAGCAGCAGGGACGGCGATGGCTACACCTTC	CASSRDGDGYTF
TRBV14	TRBD1	once	TRBJ2-2	TGTGCCAGCAGCCAAAGGACAGGGCAAATGAACACCGGGGAGCTGTTTTTT	CASSQRTGQMNTGELFF
TRBV3-1/TRBV3-2	-	-	TRBJ1-5	TGTGCCAGCAGCCAAGGAAGGGGAAGGAATCAGCCCCAGCATTTT	CASSQGRGRNQPQHF
TRBV5-6	TRBD2	-	TRBJ2-7	TGTGCCAGCAGCGCTGTACTAGCGGGGTTCGACGAGCAGTACTTC	CASSAVLAGFDEQYF
TRBV5-1	-	once	TRBJ2-3	TGCGCCAGCAGCTTCCAGGGTGGGGGCACAGATACGCAGTATTTT	CASSFQGGGTDTQYF
TRBV7-9	TRBD2	-	TRBJ2-7	TGTGCCAGCAGCTTAGAAGACGCGGGGGGTTACTCCTACGAGCAGTACTTC	CASSLEDAGGYSYEQYF
TRBV10-2	TRBD2	-	TRBJ2-1	TGCGCCAGCAGGAATAGCGGGGCGCCCTACAATGAGCAGTTCTTC	CASRNSGAPYNEQFF
TRBV2	-	few	TRBJ2-7	TGTGCCAGCAGTGGGCAGGCGACCTCCTACGAGCAGTACTTC	CASSGQATSYEQYF
TRBV19	-	-	TRBJ1-4	TGTGCCAGTAGTATCCCGAGGGGGGCAACTAATGAAAAACTGTTTTTT	CASSIPRGATNEKLFF
TRBV6-5	-	-	TRBJ2-5	TGTGCCAGCAGATTAGTCCCCCAAGAGACCCAGTACTTC	CASRLVPQETQYF
TRBV20-1	TRBD2	-	TRBJ2-3	TGCAGTGCTAGTTCCTCGGGACTAGCGGGAAGAGATACGCAGTATTTT	CSASSSGLAGRDTQYF
TRBV19	TRBD2	-	TRBJ2-1	TGTGCCAGTAGTTGGACTAGCGAGAACAATGAGCAGTTCTTC	CASSWTSENNEQFF
TRBV6-5	-	-	TRBJ1-1	TGTGCCAGCAGCACAAGGACGATGAACACTGAAGCTTTCTTT	CASSTRTMNTEAFF
TRBV5-4	-	-	TRBJ1-3	TGTGCCAGCAGCGCAGATCCGGGACGGGTGAGCTCTGGAAACACCATATATTTT	CASSADPGRVSSGNTIYF
TRBV12-5	-	-	TRBJ2-2	TGTGCTAGTGGCCAAGAAACCGGGCTTTTGCGGGGTCCCGGGGAGCTGTTTTTT	CASGQETGLLRGPGELFF
TRBV15	TRBD1	-	TRBJ2-3	TGTGCCACCAGCAGGGGGACAGGGGCGGCGGGAGATACGCAGTATTTT	CATSRGTGAAGDTQYF
TRBV7-8	-	-	TRBJ2-5	TGTGCCAGCAGGATTCGGAAAGAGACTCAGTACTTC	CASRIRKETQYF
TRBV20-1	-	few	TRBJ1-2	TGCAGTGCCTTATTGGGCTCTGGCTACACCTTC	CSALLGSGYTF
TRBV5-1	-	once	TRBJ1-1	TGCGCCAGCAGCACCGGTTTGGGGACTGAAGCTTTCTTT	CASSTGLGTEAFF
TRBV6-6	TRBD1	-	TRBJ1-2	TGTGCCAGCACTGAGGGGGCGTGGGATGGCTACACCTTC	CASTEGAWDGYTF
TRBV18	-	-	TRBJ2-3	TGTGCCAGCTCACCAACAACTTCTAGCACAGATACGCAGTATTTT	CASSPTTSSTDTQYF
TRBV2	-	-	TRBJ2-2	TGTGCCAGCAGTGAAGCTTGGAACACCGGGGAGCTGTTTTTT	CASSEAWNTGELFF
TRBV7-3	-	-	TRBJ2-5	TGTGCCAGATATTTCGGGTCCCAAGAGACCCAGTACTTC	CARYFGSQETQYF
TRBV5-6	-	few	TRBJ1-2	TGTGCCAGCAGCCCGACCCCCGGACAGAGGGGAGGCTACACCTTC	CASSPTPGQRGGYTF
TRBV29-1	TRBD2	-	TRBJ2-7	TGCAGCGTTGGAGGATCTAGCGGGGGAACCTACGAGCAGTACTTC	CSVGGSSGGTYEQYF
TRBV7-6	-	-	TRBJ2-5	TGTGCCAGCAGCACGACAGTATCGGCAGAGACCCAGTACTTC	CASSTTVSAETQYF
TRBV6-6	TRBD2	-	TRBJ2-3	TGTGCCAGCAGCTTTAGCGGGGGGGCCGCAGATACGCAGTATTTT	CASSFSGGAADTQYF
TRBV18	TRBD1	-	TRBJ2-2	TGTGCCAGCTCACCTGGACAGGGGTTACGCGACGGGGAGCTGTTTTTT	CASSPGQGLRDGELFF
TRBV5-5	TRBD1	-	TRBJ1-2	TGTGCCAGCAGCTCTATAGGGACAGGGGGCCGTGGCTACACCTTC	CASSSIGTGGRGYTF
TRBV7-3	TRBD2	-	TRBJ2-1	TGTGCCAGCAGCCCAACTAGCGGGGGGCCTAGTGAGCAGTTCTTC	CASSPTSGGPSEQFF
TRBV2	TRBD1	few	TRBJ2-2	TGTGCCAGCGGGGGACAGGGATGGACCGGGGAGCTGTTTTTT	CASGGQGWTGELFF
TRBV10-1	-	-	TRBJ2-4	TGCGCCAGCAGTGAGTGGGCATCCCCAGGGGACATTCAGTACTTC	CASSEWASPGDIQYF
TRBV6-5	TRBD1	-	TRBJ2-7	TGTGCCAGCTACCATACAGGGGTTCAAACCTACGAGCAGTACTTC	CASYHTGVQTYEQYF
TRBV6-5	TRBD1	once	TRBJ2-7	TGTGCCAGCAGACAGGGGTCCACCTACGAGCAGTACTTC	CASRQGSTYEQYF
TRBV12-3/TRBV12-4	-	-	TRBJ2-5	TGTGCCAGCAGCCTGGTGAGGGAGACCCAGTACTTC	CASSLVRETQYF
TRBV5-1	-	-	TRBJ1-1	TGCGCCAGCAGCTCCTTGGATTTGAACACTGAAGCTTTCTTT	CASSSLDLNTEAFF
TRBV6-1	TRBD1	-	TRBJ1-4	TGTGCCAGCAGTGAATATAGGACAGGGTGGTCGACTAATGAAAAACTGTTTTTT	CASSEYRTGWSTNEKLFF
TRBV6-2/TRBV6-3	TRBD2	-	TRBJ2-7	TGTGCCAGCAGTTACGACCCTAGCGGGGGGGAGCAGTACTTC	CASSYDPSGGEQYF
TRBV19	-	-	TRBJ2-3	TGTGCCAGTAGTTTCACGGACAGCACAGATACGCAGTATTTT	CASSFTDSTDTQYF
TRBV5-8	TRBD1	-	TRBJ2-7	TGTGCCAGCAGCTTGCAGGGGACAGGGGGCGAGCAGTACTTC	CASSLQGTGGEQYF
TRBV7-3	-	-	TRBJ2-1	TGTGCCAGCAGCTTAGAGGTTGGGGCCCGGTCAAATGAGCAGTTCTTC	CASSLEVGARSNEQFF
TRBV9	-	few	TRBJ1-4	TGTGCCAGCAGCGCCCAGGAGGGGGCTAATGAAAAACTGTTTTTT	CASSAQEGANEKLFF
TRBV4-2	-	-	TRBJ2-3	TGTGCCAGCAGCCAAGGACAGGGGGCGGGGGGGCCGACGCAGCCAGATACGCAGTATTTT	CASSQGQGAGGPTQPDTQYF
TRBV3-1/TRBV3-2	-	-	TRBJ1-5	TGTGCCAGCAGCCACTCTCGGGGCAATCAGCCCCAGCATTTT	CASSHSRGNQPQHF
TRBV5-1	TRBD1	-	TRBJ2-4	TGCGCCAGCAGCCAAAACCGGCGACAGGGGGGAGCCAAAAACATTCAGTACTTC	CASSQNRRQGGAKNIQYF
TRBV12-5	TRBD1	-	TRBJ2-7	TGTGCTAGTGGTGCCGGACAGGGGGCTTCTGGGCAGTACTTC	CASGAGQGASGQYF